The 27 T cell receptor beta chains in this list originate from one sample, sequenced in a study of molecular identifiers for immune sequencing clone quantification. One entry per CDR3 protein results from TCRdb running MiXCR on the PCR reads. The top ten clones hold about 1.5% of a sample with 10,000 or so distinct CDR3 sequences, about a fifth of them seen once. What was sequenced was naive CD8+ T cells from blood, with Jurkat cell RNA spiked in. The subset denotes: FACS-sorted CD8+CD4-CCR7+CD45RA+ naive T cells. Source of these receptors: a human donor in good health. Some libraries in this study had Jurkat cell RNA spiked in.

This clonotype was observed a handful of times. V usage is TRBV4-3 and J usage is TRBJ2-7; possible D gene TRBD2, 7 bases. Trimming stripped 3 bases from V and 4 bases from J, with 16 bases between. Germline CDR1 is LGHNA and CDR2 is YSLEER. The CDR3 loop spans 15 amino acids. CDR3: CASSQIEGGVYEQYF. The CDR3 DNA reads TGCGCCAGCAGCCAGATAGAGGGGGGGGTATACGAGCAGTACTTC.

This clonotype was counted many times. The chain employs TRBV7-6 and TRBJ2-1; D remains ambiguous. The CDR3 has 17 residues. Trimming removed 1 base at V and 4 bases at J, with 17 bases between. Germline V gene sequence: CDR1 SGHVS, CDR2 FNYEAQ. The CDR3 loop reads CASSLVSHRIGYNEQFF. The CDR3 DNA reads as TGTGCCAGCAGCTTAGTTTCCCATCGCATCGGGTACAATGAGCAGTTCTTC.

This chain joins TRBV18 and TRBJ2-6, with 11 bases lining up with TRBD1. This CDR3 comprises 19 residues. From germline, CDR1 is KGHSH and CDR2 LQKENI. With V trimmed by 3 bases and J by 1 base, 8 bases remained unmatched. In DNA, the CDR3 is TGTGCCAGCTCACCCGGGACAGGGGGATTTGGATCTGGGGCCAACGTCCTGACTTTC. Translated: CASSPGTGGFGSGANVLTF.

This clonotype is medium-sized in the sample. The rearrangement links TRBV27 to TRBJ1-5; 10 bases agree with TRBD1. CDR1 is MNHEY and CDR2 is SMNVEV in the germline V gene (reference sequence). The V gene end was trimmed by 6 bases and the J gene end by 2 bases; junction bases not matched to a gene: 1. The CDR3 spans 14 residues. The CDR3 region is CASRGTGGNQPQHF. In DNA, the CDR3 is TGTGCCAGCAGAGGGACAGGGGGCAATCAGCCCCAGCATTTT.

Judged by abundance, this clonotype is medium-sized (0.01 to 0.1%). The CDR3 loop is CASKPETDVSADTQYF. The CDR3 coding sequence is TGTGCCAGCAAACCCGAGACAGACGTATCGGCAGATACGCAGTATTTT. The V and J genes are TRBV12-3 or TRBV12-4 and TRBJ2-3, with D tentatively TRBD1 (5 bases). The CDR3 totals 16 residues. V dropped 7 bases and J dropped 4 bases, with 21 bases sitting between them.

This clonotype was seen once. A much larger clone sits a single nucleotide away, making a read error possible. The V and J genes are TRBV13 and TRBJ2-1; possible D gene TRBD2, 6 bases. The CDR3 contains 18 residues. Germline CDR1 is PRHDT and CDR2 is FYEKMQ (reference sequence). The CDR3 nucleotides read TGTGCCAGCAGCTTAGTGAGTTCGGGGACTTACTCCTACTATGAGCAGTTCTTC. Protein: CASSLVSSGTYSYYEQFF.

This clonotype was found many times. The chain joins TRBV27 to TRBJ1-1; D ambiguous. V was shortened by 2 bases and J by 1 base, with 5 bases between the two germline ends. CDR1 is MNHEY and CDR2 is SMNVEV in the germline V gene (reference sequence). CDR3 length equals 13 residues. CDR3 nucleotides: TGTGCCAGCAGTTTACAGGAGAACACTGAAGCTTTCTTT. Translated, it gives CASSLQENTEAFF.

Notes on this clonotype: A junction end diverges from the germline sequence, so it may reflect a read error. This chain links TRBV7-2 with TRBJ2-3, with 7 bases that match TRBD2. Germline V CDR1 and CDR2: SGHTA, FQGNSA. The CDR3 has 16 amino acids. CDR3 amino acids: CASSLVPSGATATQDF. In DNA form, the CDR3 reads TGTGCCAGCAGCTTAGTCCCTAGCGGAGCCACAGCTACGCAGGATTTT.

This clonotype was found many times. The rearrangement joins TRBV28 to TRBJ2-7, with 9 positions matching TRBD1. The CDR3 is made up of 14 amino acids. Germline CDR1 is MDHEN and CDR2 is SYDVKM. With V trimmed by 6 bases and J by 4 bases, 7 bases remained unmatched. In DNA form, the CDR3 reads TGTGCCAGCAGCTTGGCCGGGACAGGGTACGAGCAGTACTTC. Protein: CASSLAGTGYEQYF.

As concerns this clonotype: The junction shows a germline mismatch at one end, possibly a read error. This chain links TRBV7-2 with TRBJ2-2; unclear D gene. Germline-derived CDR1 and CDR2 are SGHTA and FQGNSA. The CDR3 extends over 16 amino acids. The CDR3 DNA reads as TGCGCCAGCAGCTTAGTAGGCCACCTTTACCCCGGGGAGCTGTTTTTT. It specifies CASSLVGHLYPGELFF.

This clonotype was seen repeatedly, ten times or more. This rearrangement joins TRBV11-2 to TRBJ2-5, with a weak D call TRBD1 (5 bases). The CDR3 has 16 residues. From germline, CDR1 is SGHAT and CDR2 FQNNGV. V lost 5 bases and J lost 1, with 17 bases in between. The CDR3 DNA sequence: TGTGCCAGCAGCCCGACTCCAGGGTCCCCCCAAGAGACCCAGTACTTC. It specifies CASSPTPGSPQETQYF.

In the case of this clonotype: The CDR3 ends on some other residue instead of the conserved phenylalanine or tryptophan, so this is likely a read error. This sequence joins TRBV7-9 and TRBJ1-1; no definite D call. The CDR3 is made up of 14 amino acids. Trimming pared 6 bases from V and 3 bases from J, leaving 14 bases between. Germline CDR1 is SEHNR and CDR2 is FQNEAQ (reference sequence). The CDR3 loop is CASSFTEPHTEAFL. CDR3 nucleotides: TGTGCCAGCAGTTTCACAGAACCCCACACTGAAGCTTTCCTT.

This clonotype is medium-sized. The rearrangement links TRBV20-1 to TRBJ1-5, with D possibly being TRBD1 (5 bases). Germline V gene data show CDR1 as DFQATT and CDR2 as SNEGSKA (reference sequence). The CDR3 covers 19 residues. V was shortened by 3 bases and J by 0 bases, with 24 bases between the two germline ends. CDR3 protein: CSARGGDSAVPDSNQPQHF. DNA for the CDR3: TGCAGTGCTAGGGGGGGAGACAGTGCGGTCCCTGATAGCAATCAGCCCCAGCATTTT.

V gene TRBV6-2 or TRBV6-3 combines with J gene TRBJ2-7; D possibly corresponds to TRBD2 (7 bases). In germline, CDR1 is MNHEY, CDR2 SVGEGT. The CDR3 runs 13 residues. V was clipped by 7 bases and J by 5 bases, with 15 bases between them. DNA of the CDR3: TGTGCCAGCAATTTGGGGGGGCTCGACGAGCAGTACTTC. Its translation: CASNLGGLDEQYF.

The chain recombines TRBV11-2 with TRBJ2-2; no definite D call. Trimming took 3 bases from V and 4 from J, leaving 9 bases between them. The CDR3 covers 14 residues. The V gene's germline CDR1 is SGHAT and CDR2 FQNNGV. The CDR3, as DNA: TGTGCCAGCAGCTTGTTACCTACCACCGGGGAGCTGTTTTTT. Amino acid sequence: CASSLLPTTGELFF.

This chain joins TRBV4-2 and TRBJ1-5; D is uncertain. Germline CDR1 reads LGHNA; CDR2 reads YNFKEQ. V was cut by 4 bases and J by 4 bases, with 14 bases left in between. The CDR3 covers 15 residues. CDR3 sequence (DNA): TGTGCCAGCAGCCCGCAGCCGCGGGGTAATCAGCCCCAGCATTTT. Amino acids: CASSPQPRGNQPQHF.

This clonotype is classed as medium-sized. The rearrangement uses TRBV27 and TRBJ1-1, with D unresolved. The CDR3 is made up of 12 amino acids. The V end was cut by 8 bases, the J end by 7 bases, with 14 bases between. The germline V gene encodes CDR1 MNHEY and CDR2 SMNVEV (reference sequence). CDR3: CASSAWGIEAFF. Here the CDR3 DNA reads TGTGCCAGCTCCGCTTGGGGAATTGAAGCTTTCTTT.

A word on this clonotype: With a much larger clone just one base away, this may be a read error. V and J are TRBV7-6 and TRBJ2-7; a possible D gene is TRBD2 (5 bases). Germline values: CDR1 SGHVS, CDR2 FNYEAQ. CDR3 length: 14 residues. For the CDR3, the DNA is TGTGCCAGCAGCTTAGGGGAGTCTTTCTACGAGCGGTACTTC. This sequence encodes CASSLGESFYERYF.

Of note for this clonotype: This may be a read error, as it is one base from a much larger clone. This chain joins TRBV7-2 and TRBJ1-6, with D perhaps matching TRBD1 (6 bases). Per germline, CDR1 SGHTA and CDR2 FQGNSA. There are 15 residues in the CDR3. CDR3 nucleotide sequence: TGTGCCTGCAGCCTGGATGGGACAACGGGTTCACGCCTCCACTTT. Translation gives CACSLDGTTGSRLHF.

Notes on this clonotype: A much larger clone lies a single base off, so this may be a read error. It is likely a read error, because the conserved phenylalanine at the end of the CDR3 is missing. DNA for the CDR3: TGCAGCGTTGAAGCCCCGACTGGACACGAGCAGTTCTCC. This sequence encodes CSVEAPTGHEQFS. The rearrangement uses TRBV29-1 and TRBJ2-1; D possibly corresponds to TRBD1 (5 bases). In germline, CDR1 is SQVTM, CDR2 ANQGSEA. The length of the CDR3 is 13 residues. Trimming pared 1 base from V and 10 bases from J, leaving 14 bases between.

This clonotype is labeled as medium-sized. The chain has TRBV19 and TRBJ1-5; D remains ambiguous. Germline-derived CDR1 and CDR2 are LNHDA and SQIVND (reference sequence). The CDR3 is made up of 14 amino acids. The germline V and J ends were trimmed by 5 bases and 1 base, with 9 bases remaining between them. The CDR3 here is CASSQLGSNQPQHF. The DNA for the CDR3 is TGTGCCAGTAGTCAGCTGGGGAGCAATCAGCCCCAGCATTTT.

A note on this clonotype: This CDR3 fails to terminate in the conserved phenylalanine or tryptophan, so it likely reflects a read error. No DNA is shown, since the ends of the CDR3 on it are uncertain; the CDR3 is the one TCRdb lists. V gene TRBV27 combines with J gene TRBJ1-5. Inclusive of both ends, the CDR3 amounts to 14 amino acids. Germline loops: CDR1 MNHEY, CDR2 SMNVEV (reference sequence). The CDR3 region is CASSLIGWNQPQQC.

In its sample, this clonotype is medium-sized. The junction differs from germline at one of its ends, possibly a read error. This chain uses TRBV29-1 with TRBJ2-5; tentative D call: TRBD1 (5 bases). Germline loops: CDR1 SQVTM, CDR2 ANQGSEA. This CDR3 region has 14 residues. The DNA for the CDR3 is TGCAGCGTGGAAGACAGTTGGGCGTGGGAGACCCAGTACTTC. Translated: CSVEDSWAWETQYF.

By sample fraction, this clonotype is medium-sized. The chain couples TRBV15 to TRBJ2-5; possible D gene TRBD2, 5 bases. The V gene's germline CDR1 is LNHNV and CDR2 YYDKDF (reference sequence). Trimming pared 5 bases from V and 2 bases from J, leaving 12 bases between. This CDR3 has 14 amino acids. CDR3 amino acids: CATSLSGKQETQYF. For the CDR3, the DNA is TGTGCCACCAGCCTCTCCGGGAAGCAAGAGACCCAGTACTTC.

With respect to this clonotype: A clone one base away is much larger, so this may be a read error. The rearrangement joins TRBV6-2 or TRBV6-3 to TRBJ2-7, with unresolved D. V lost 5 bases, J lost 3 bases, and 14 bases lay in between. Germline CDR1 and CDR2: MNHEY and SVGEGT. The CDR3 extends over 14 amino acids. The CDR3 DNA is TGTGCCAGCAGTACGACTGGCGGCAACTACGAGCAGTACTTC. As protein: CASSTTGGNYEQYF.

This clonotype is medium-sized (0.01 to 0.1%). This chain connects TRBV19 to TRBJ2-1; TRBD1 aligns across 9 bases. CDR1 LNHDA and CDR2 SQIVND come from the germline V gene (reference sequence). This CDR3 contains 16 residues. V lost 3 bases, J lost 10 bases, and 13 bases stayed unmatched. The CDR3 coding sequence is TGTGCCAGTAGTATCGGGACAGGGTTTGTGGGATTGGAGCAGTTCTTC. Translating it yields CASSIGTGFVGLEQFF.

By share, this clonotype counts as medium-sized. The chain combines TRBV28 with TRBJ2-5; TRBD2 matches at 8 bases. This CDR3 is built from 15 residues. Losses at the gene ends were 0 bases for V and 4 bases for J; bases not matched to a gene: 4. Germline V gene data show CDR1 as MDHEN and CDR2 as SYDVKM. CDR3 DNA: TGTGCCAGCAGTTTATGGGGGACTAGGGGAGAGACCCAGTACTTC. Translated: CASSLWGTRGETQYF. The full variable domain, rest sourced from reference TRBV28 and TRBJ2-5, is DVKVTQSSRYLVKRTGEKVFLECVQDMDHENMFWYRQDPGLGLRLIYFSYDVKMKEKGDIPEGYSVSREKKERFSLILESASTNQTSMYLCASSLWGTRGETQYFGPGTRLLVL.